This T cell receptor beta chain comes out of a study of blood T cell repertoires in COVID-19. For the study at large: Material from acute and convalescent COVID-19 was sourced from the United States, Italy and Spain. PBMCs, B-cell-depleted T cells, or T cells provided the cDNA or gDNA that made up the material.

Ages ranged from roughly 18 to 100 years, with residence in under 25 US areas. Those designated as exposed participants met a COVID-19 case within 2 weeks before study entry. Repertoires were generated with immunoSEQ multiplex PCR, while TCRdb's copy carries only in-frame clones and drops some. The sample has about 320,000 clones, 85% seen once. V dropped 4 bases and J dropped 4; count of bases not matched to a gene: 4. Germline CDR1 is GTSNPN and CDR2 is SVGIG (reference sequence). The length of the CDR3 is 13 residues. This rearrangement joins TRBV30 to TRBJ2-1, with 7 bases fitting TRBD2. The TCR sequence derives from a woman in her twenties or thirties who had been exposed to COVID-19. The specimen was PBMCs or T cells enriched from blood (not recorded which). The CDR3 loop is CAWNGGGYNEQFF. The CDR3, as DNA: TGTGCCTGGAACGGCGGGGGTTACAATGAGCAGTTCTTC.